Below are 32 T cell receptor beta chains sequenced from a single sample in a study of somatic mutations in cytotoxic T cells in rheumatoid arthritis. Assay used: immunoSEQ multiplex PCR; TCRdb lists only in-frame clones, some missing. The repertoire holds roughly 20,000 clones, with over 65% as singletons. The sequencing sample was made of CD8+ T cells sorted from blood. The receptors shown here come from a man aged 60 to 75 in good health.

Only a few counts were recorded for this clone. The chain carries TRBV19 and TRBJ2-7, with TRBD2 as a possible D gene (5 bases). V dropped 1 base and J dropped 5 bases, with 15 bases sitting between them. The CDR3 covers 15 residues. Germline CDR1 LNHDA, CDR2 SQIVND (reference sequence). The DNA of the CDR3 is TGTGCCAGTAGTATAGGCACTAGTTCGACGGACGAGCAGTACTTC. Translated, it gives CASSIGTSSTDEQYF. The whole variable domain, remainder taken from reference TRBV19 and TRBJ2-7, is DGGITQSPKYLFRKEGQNVTLSCEQNLNHDAMYWYRQDPGQGLRLIYYSQIVNDFQKGDIAEGYSVSREKKESFPLTVTSAQKNPTAFYLCASSIGTSSTDEQYFGPGTRLTVT.

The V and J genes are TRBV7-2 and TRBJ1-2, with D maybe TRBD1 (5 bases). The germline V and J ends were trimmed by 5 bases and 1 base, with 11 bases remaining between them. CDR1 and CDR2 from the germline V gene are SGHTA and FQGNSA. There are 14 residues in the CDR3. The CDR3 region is CASSLDRVNYGYTF. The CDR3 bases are TGTGCCAGCAGCCTCGACAGAGTTAACTATGGCTACACCTTC.

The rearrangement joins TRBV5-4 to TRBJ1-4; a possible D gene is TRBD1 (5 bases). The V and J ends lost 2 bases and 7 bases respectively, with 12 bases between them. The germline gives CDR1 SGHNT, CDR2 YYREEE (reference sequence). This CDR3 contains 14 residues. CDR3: CASSLGQGGEKLFF. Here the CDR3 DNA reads TGTGCCAGCAGCTTAGGCCAGGGAGGTGAAAAACTGTTTTTT.

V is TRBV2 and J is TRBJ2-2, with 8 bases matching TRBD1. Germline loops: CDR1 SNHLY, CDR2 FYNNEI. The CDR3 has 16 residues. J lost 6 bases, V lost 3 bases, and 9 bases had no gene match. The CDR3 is CASSDARQGLPGELFF. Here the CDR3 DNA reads TGTGCCAGCAGTGATGCGAGACAGGGGTTACCCGGGGAGCTGTTTTTT. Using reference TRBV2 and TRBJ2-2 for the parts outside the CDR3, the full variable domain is EPEVTQTPSHQVTQMGQEVILRCVPISNHLYFYWYRQILGQKVEFLVSFYNNEISEKSEIFDDQFSVERPDGSNFTLKIRSTKLEDSAMYFCASSDARQGLPGELFFGEGSRLTVL.

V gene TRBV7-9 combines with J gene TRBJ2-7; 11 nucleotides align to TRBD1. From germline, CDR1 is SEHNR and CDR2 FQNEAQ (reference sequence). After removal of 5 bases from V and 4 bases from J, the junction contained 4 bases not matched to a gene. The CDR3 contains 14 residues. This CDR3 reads CASSNRDRGYEQYF. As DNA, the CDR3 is TGTGCCAGCAGCAACCGGGACAGGGGGTACGAGCAGTACTTC.

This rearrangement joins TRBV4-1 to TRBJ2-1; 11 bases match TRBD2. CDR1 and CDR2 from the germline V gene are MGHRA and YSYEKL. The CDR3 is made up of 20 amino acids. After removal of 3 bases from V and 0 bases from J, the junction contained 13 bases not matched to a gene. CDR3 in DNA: TGCGCCAGCAGCCAGGGACCCGGGACTAGCGGTCTGCGCTCCTACAATGAGCAGTTCTTC. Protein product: CASSQGPGTSGLRSYNEQFF.

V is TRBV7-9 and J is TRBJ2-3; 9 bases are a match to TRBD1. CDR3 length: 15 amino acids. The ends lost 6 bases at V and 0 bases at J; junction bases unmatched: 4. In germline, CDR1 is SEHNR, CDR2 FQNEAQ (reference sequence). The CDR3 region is CASRRTGVSTDTQYF. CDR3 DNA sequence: TGTGCCAGCAGGCGGACAGGGGTGAGCACAGATACGCAGTATTTT.

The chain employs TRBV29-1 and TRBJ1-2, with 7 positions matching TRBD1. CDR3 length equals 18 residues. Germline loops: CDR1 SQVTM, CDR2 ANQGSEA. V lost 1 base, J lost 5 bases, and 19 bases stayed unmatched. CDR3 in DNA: TGCAGCGTTGAAGGTTGGCAGTCGGGACAGCCCCAAGTTTATGGCTACACCTTC. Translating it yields CSVEGWQSGQPQVYGYTF.

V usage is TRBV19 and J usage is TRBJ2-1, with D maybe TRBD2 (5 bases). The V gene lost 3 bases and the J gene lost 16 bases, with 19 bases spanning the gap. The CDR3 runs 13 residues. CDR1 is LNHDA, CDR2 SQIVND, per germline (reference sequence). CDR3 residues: CASSIGRGSDLFF. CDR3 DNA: TGTGCCAGTAGTATCGGACGGGGTTCCGACCTTTTCTTC.

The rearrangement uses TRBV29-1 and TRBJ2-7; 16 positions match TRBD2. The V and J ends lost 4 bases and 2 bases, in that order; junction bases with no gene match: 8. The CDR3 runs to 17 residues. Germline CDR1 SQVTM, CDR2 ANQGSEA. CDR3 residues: CSVGHSGTSGRAYEQYF. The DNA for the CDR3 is TGCAGCGTTGGGCATTCTGGGACTAGCGGGAGGGCCTACGAGCAGTACTTC.

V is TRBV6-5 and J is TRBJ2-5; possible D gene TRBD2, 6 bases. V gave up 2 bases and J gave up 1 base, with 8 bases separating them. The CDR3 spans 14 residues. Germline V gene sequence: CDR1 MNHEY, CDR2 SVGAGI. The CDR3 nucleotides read TGTGCCAGCAGTTACGCGGGGCCCCAAGAGACCCAGTACTTC. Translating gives CASSYAGPQETQYF.

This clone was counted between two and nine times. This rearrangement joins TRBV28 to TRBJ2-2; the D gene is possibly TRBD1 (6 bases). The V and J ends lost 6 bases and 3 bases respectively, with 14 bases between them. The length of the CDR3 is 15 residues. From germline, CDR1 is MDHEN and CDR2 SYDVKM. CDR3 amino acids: CASSTGTYYTGELFF. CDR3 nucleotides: TGTGCCAGCAGCACCGGGACATACTACACCGGGGAGCTGTTTTTT.

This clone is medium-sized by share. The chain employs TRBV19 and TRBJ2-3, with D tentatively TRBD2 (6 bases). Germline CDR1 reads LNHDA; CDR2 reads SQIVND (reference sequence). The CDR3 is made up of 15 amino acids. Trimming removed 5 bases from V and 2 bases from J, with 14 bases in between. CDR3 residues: CASSPGGTDTDTQYF. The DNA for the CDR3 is TGTGCCAGTAGTCCAGGCGGGACCGACACAGATACGCAGTATTTT.

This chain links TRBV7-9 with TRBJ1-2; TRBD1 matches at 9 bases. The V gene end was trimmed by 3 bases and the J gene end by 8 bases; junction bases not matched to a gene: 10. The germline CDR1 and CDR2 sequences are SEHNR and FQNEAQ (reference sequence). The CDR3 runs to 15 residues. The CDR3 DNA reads TGTGCCAGCAGCTTGGTTGACGACAGGGGGGACGGCTACACCTTC. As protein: CASSLVDDRGDGYTF.

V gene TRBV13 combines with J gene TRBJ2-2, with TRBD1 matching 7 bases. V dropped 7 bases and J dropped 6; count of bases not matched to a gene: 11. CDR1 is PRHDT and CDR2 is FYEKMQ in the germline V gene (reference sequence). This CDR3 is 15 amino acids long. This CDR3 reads CASTTGDPRAGELFF. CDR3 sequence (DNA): TGTGCCAGCACTACAGGGGATCCTCGTGCCGGGGAGCTGTTTTTT.

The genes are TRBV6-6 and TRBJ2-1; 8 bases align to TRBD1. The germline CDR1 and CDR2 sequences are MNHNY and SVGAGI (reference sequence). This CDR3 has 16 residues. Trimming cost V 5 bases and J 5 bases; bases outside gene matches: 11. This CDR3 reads CASSTMTGAKNNEQFF. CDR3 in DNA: TGTGCCAGCAGTACCATGACAGGGGCGAAAAACAATGAGCAGTTCTTC.

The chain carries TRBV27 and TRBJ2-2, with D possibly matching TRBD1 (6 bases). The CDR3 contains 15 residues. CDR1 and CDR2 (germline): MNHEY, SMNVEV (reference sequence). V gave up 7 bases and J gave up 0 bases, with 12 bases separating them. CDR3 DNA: TGTGCCAGCAAGCGACAGGCGACGAACACCGGGGAGCTGTTTTTT. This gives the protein CASKRQATNTGELFF.

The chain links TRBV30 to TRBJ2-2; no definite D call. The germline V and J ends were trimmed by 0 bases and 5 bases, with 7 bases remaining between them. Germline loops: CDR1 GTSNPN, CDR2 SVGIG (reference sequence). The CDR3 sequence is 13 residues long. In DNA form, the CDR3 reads TGTGCCTGGAGTGTACGCGAAACCGGGGAGCTGTTTTTT. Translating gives CAWSVRETGELFF.

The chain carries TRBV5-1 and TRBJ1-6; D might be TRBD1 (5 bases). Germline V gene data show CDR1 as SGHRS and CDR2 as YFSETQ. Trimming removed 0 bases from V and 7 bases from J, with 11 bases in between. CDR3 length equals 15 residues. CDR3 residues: CASSLEGWGNSPLHF. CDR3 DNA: TGCGCCAGCAGCTTGGAAGGATGGGGCAATTCACCCCTCCACTTT.

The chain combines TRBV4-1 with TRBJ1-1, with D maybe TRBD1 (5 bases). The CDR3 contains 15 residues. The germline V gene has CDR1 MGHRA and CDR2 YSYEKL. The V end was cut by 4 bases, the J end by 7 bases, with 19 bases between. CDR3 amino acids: CASSLPAGGRGEAFF. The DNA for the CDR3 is TGCGCCAGCAGCCTTCCCGCGGGGGGGAGGGGTGAAGCTTTCTTT.

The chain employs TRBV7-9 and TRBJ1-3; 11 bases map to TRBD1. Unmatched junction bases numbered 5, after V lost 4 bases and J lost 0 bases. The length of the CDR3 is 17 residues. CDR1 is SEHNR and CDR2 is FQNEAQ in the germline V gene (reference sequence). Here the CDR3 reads CASSSLDRGHSGNTIYF. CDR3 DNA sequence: TGTGCCAGCAGCTCGTTGGACAGGGGGCACTCTGGAAACACCATATATTTT.

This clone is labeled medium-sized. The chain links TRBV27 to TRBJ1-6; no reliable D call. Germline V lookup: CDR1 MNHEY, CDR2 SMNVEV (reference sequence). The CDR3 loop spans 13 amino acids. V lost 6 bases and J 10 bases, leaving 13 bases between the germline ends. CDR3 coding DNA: TGTGCCAGCAGGTCTCAGGCATACTCACCCCTCCACTTT. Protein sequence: CASRSQAYSPLHF.

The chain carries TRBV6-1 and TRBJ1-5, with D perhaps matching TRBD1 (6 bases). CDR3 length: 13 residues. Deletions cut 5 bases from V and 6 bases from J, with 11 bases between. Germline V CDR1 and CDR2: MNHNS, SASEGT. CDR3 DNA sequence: TGTGCCAGCAGTCCACAGGGACGTCAGCCCCAGCATTTT. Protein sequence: CASSPQGRQPQHF.

DNA of the CDR3: TGTGCCAGCAGCCAACCCGACAGACCCTACGAGCAGTACTTC. Encoded protein: CASSQPDRPYEQYF. V usage is TRBV14 and J usage is TRBJ2-7; D perhaps matches TRBD1 (5 bases). Trimming took off 2 bases at V and 2 bases at J, with 10 bases between the two ends. The V gene's germline CDR1 is SGHDN and CDR2 FVKESK. The length of the CDR3 is 14 residues.

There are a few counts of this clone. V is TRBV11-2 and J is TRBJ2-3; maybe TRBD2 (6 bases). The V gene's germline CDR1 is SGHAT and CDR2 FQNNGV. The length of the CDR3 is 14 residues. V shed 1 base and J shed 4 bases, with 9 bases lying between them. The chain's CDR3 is CASSLAGDSDTQYF. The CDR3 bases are TGTGCCAGCAGCTTAGCGGGAGACTCAGATACGCAGTATTTT.

CDR3 residues: CASSQDGRGGLLKTQYF. For the CDR3, the DNA is TGTGCCAGCAGCCAAGATGGGCGGGGGGGCCTCTTAAAGACCCAGTACTTC. The chain combines TRBV4-2 with TRBJ2-5; TRBD2 matches at 9 bases. V lost 0 bases and J lost 6; bases outside the gene matches: 11. CDR1 and CDR2 (germline): LGHNA, YNFKEQ. The CDR3 sequence is 17 residues long.

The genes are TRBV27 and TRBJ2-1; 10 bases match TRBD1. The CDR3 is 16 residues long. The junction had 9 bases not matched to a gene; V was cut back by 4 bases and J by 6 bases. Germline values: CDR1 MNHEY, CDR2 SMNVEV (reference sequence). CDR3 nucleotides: TGTGCCAGCAGTTCCCAGACAGGGGGCAGCCGCAATGAGCAGTTCTTC. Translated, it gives CASSSQTGGSRNEQFF.

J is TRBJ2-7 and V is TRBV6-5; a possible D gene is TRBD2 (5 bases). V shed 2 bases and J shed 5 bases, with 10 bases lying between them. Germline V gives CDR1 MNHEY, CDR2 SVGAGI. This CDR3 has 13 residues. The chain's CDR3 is CASSYRGSHEQYF. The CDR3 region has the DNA TGTGCCAGCAGTTACCGAGGGTCTCACGAGCAGTACTTC.

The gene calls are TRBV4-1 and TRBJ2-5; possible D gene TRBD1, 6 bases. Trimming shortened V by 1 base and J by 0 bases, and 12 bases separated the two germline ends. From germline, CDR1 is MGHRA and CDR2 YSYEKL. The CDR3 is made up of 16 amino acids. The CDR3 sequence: CASSQAWTEYQETQYF. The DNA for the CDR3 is TGCGCCAGCAGCCAAGCATGGACAGAGTACCAAGAGACCCAGTACTTC.

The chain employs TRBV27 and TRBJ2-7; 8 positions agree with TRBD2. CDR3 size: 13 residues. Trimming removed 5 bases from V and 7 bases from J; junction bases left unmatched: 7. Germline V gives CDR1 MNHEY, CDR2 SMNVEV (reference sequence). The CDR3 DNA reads TGTGCCAGCAGTCCCTTGCGGGAGGAAGAGCAGTACTTC. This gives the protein CASSPLREEEQYF.

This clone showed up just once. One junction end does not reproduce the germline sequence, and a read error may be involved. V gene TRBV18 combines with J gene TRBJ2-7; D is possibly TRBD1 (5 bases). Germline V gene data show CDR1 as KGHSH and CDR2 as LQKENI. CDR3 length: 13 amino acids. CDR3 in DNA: TGTGCCAGCTCACAGGACAACTCCTGCGAGCAGTACTTC. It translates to CASSQDNSCEQYF.

For the CDR3, the DNA is TGTGCCAGCAGCCAAGAGGCTAGCGGGGGGGCGGGACAGTTCTTC. This sequence encodes CASSQEASGGAGQFF. The rearrangement uses TRBV4-2 and TRBJ2-1; 12 nucleotides align to TRBD2. J lost 13 bases, V lost 0 bases, and 7 bases had no gene match. CDR1 is LGHNA, CDR2 YNFKEQ, per germline. The CDR3 runs to 15 residues.